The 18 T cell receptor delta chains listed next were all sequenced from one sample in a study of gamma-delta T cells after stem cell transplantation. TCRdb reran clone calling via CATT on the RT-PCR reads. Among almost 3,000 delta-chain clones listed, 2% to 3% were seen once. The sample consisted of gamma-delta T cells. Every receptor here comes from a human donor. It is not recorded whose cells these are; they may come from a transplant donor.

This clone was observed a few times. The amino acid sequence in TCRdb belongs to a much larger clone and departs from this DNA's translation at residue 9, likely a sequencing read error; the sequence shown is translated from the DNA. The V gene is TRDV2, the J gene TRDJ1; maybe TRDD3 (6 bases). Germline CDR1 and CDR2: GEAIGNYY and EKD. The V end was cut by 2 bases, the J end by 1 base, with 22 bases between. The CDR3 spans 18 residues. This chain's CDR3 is CACDRISTRGFRTDKLIF. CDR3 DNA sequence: TGTGCCTGTGACAGGATTTCAACTAGGGGATTTCGCACCGATAAACTCATCTTT.

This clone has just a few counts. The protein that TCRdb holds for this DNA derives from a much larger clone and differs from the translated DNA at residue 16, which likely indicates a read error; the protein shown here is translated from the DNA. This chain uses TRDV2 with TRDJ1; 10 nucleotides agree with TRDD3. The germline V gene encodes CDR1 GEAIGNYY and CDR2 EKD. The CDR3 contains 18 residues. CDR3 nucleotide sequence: TGTGCCTGTGACCCGGTCCTTGGGGGATACCGGTACACCGATAAACCCATCTTT. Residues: CACDPVLGGYRYTDKPIF.

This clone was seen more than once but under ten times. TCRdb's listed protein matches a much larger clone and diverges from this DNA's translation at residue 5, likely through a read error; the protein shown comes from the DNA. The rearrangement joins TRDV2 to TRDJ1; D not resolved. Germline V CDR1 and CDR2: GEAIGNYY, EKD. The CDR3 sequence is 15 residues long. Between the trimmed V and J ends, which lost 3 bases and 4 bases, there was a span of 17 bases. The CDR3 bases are TGTGCCTGTGACGCCCTCGGGACGGCCAACGATAAACTCATCTTT. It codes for CACDALGTANDKLIF.

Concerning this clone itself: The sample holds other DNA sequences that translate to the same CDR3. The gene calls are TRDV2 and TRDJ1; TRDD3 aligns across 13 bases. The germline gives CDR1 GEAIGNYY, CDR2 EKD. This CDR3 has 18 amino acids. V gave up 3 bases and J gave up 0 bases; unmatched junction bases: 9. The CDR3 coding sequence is TGTGCCTGTGACCCTTTACTGGGGGATACGCGGGACACCGATAAACTCATCTTT. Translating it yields CACDPLLGDTRDTDKLIF.

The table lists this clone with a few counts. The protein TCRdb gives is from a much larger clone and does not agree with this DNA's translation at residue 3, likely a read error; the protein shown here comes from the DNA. As DNA, the CDR3 is TGTGCCCGTGACACCGTACGGGATACGACGCTTGTATACACCGATAAACTCATCTTT. This sequence encodes CARDTVRDTTLVYTDKLIF. The chain carries TRDV2 and TRDJ1, with TRDD3 matching 8 bases. Looked up from germline, CDR1 is GEAIGNYY and CDR2 is EKD. The CDR3 has 19 amino acids.

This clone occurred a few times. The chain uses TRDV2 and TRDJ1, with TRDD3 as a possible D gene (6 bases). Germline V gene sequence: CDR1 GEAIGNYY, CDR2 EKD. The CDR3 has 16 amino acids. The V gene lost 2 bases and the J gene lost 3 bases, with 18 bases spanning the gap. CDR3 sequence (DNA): TGTGCCTGTGACAAAGTGGGGGCCCCCGTACCCGATAAACTCATCTTT. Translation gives CACDKVGAPVPDKLIF.

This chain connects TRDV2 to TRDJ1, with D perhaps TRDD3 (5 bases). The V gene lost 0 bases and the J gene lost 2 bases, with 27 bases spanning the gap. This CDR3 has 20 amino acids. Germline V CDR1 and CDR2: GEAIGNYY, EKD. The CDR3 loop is CACDTFPLLEDKSGTDKLIF. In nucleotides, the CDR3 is TGTGCCTGTGACACCTTCCCTTTACTGGAGGATAAAAGCGGGACCGATAAACTCATCTTT.

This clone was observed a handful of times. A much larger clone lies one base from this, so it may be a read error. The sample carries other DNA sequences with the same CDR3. The CDR3: CACDVLGPYTDKLIF. The CDR3 DNA reads TGTGCCTGTGACGTGCTGGGCCCGTACACCGATAAACTCATCTTT. This chain connects TRDV2 to TRDJ1, with D tentatively TRDD3 (5 bases). Trimming took 3 bases from V and 0 from J, leaving 13 bases between them. CDR3 length equals 15 residues. Germline lookup yields CDR1 GEAIGNYY and CDR2 EKD.

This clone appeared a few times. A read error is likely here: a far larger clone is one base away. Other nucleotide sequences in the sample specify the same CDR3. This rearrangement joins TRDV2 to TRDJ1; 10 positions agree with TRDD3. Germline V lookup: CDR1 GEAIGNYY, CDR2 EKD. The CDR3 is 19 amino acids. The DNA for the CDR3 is TGTGCCTGTGACACCGTACTGGGGGATCCGTTCCCGTACACCGACAAACTCATCTTT. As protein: CACDTVLGDPFPYTDKLIF.

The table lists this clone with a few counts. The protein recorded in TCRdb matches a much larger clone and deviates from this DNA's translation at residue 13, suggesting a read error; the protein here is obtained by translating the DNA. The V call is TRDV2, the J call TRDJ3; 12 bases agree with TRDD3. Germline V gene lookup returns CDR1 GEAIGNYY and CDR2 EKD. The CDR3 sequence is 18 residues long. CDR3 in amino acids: CACDSTGGYSWDIRQMFF. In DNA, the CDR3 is TGTGCCTGTGACAGTACTGGGGGATACTCCTGGGACATCCGACAGATGTTTTTC.

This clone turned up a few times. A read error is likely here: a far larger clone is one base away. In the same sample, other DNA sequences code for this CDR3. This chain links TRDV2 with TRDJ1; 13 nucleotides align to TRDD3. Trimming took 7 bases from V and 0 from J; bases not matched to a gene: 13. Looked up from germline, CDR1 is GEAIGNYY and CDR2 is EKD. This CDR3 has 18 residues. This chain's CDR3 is CACDAVLGDTRDTDKLIF. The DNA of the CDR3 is TGTGCCTGCGACGCCGTACTGGGGGATACGCGGGACACCGATAAACTCATCTTT.

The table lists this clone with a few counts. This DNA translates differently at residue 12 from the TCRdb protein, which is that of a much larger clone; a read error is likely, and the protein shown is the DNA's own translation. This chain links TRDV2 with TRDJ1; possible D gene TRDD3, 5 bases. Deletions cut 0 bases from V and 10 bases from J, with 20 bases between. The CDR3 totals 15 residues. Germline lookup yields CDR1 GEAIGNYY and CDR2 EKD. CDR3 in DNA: TGTGCCTGTGACACCGTTGGAGATATAGGGGAGCCACTCATCTTT. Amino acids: CACDTVGDIGEPLIF.

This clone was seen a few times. This CDR3 is CACESLLGDSTDKLIF. The CDR3 region has the DNA TGTGCCTGTGAATCACTACTGGGGGATTCCACCGATAAACTCATCTTT. The chain couples TRDV2 to TRDJ1; TRDD3 matches 10 bases. The CDR3 runs 16 residues. Per germline, CDR1 GEAIGNYY and CDR2 EKD. With V trimmed by 4 bases and J by 1 base, 8 bases remained unmatched.

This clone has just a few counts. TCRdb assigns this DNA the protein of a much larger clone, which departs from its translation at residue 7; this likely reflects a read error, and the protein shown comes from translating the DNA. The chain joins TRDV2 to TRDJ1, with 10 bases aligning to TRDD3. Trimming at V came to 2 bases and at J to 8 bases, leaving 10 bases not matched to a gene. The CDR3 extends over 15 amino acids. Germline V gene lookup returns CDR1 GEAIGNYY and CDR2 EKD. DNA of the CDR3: TGTGCCTGTGACATTTTACCGGGGGATACGGAGAAACTCATCTTT. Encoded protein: CACDILPGDTEKLIF.

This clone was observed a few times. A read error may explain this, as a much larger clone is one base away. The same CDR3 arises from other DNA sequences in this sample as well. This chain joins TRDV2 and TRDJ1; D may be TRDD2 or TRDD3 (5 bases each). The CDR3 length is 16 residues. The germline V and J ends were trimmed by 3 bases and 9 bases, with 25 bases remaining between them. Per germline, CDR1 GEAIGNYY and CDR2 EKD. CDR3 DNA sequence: TGTGCCTGTGACCGCGTTTCCTCCGGGGACACGCGGGAACTCATCTTT. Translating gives CACDRVSSGDTRELIF.

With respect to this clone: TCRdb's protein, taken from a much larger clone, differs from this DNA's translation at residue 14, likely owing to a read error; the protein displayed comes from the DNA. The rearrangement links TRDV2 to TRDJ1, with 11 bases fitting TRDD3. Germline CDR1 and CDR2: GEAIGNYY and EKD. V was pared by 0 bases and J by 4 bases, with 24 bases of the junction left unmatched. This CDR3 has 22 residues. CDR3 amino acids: CACDTLTSSLGDTLGAHDKLIF. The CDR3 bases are TGTGCCTGTGACACCCTAACTTCGTCGCTGGGGGATACTTTGGGGGCCCACGATAAACTCATCTTT.

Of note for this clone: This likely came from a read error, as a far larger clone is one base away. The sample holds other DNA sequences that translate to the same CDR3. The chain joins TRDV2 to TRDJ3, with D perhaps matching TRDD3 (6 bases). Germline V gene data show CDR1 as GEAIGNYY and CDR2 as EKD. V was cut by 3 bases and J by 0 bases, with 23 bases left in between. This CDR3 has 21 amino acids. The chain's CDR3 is CACDAIVLGDLSSWDTRQMFF. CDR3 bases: TGTGCCTGTGACGCCATAGTACTGGGAGACCTAAGCTCCTGGGACACCCGACAGATGTTTTTC.

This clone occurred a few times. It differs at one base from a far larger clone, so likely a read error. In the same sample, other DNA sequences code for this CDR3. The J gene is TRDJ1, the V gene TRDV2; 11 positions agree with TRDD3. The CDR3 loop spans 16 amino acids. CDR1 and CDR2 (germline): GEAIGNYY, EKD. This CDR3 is CACDSVGDTRTDKLIF. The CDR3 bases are TGTGCCTGCGACAGTGTGGGGGATACGAGGACCGATAAACTCATCTTT.